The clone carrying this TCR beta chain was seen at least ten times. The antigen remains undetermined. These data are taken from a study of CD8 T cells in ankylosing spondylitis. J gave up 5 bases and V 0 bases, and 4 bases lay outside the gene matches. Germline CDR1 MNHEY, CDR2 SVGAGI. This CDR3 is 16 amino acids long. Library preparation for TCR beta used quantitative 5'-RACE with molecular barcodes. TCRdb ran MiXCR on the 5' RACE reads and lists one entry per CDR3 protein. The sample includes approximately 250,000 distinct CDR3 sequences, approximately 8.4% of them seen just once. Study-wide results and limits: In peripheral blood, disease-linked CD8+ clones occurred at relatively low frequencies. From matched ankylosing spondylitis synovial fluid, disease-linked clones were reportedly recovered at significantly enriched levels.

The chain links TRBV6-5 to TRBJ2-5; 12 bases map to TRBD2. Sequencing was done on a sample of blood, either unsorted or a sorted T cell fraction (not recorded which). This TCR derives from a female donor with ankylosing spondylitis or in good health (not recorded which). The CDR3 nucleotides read TGTGCCAGCAGTTACTCGACTAGCGGGAGAGGGGAGACCCAGTACTTC. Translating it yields CASSYSTSGRGETQYF.